This TCR beta chain was observed in a study of T-cell memory formation after mild COVID-19. On the study more broadly: Among the donors, TCR clusters were largely specific to each donor. Overall study findings and caveats: Clones contracting day 15 to 85 were balanced CD4/CD8; later expanders leaned CD4+. The appearance of some responding clones in pre-infection memory suggested that cross-reactive memory joined.

This CDR3 is 14 amino acids long. Germline CDR1 reads SSHAT; CDR2 reads FNYEAQ (reference sequence). About this clonotype itself: The antigen remains undetermined. An end of the junction differs from the germline gene, which may be a read error.

cDNA libraries for TCR alpha and TCR beta, carrying sample barcodes and UMIs, came from 5'RACE with constant-segment primers. TCRdb re-analysed the 5' RACE reads in MiXCR, keeping a single row per CDR3 protein. The top ten hold roughly 2.3% of the sample, which has roughly 200,000 distinct CDR3 sequences, 18% seen once. The sample was PBMCs or a T cell subset sorted from them (not recorded which). The rearrangement links TRBV7-7 to TRBJ2-2, with a possible D match to TRBD1 (5 bases). The origin of this receptor is an adult woman who had mild COVID-19 (a few samples of this study predate the infection). Cell type and time point are not known. For the CDR3, the DNA is TGTGCTAGCAGCTTAGGGGAGAACACCGGGGAGCTGTTTTTT. This sequence encodes CASSLGENTGELFF.